The TCR beta chain described here comes from a study of cytomegalovirus exposure and HLA in healthy donors. From germline, CDR1 is MGHDK and CDR2 SYGVNS. CDR3 length: 16 amino acids. The trim removed 2 bases at V and 4 bases at J, leaving 9 bases unmatched. A remark on this clone: The antigen remains undetermined.

Study-wide results and caveats: TCR beta chains numbering some 160 were designated cytomegalovirus-associated. Rates of TCR association differed by HLA locus in a later analysis, with DRB1 highest and HLA-C lowest. A cluster of highly shared sequence variants was likely a sequencing artifact.

PCR used 60 Vbeta primers and 13 Jbeta primers. TCRdb keeps only in-frame clones here, not all; method: immunoSEQ multiplex PCR. This table holds fewer than 250,000 clones, 60% to 80% found once. The clonotype was recovered from a male donor in good health and CMV-seronegative. V usage is TRBV25-1 and J usage is TRBJ1-2, with 8 bases identical to TRBD1. The sample consisted of PBMCs. DNA of the CDR3: TGTGCCAGCAGTGAAGTAGCCCAGGGGGCAACCTATGGCTACACCTTC. As protein: CASSEVAQGATYGYTF.